This TCR beta chain was recovered during a study of identical twins. TCRdb reprocessed the 5' RACE reads via MiXCR and lists one record per CDR3 protein. The sample consists of around 220,000 distinct CDR3 sequences, around 15% of them appearing once. To note about this clonotype: The antigen is not known.

CDR3 length: 15 residues. Trimming cost V 3 bases and J 11 bases; bases outside gene matches: 10. Germline CDR1 and CDR2: SGHRS and YFSETQ. Points from the study as a whole: Models, which agreed with sharing between unrelated individuals, nonetheless underestimated the out-of-frame TCR alpha sharing seen in monozygotic twins. Memory repertoires lacked the insertion deficit that abundant cord blood beta clonotypes showed.

This receptor was identified in a woman younger than 30 in good health. The chain links TRBV5-1 to TRBJ1-4; 10 nucleotides align to TRBD1. The sample was memory (CD45RO+) T cells sorted from blood. CDR3 in amino acids: CASSSRDRGQGKLFF. The DNA for the CDR3 is TGCGCCAGCAGCTCCAGGGACAGGGGACAAGGGAAACTGTTTTTT. The full variable domain, with the rest looked up from reference TRBV5-1 and TRBJ1-4, is KAGVTQTPRYLIKTRGQQVTLSCSPISGHRSVSWYQQTPGQGLQFLFEYFSETQRNKGNFPGRFSGRQFSNSRSEMNVSTLELGDSALYLCASSSRDRGQGKLFFGSGTQLSVL.